Listed below are T cell receptor beta chains from one sample, sequenced in a study of control samples from healthy donors and cancer patients. Clones were sequenced by immunoSEQ multiplex PCR, and TCRdb holds only the in-frame ones, with some missing. The sample holds fewer than 500,000 clones, approximately 92% seen once. Sequenced: PBMCs. The receptors shown here come from a man aged 35 to 55 with head and neck cancer. CDR3s include the opening cysteine and the closing phenylalanine or tryptophan. A D gene is named only where the DNA matches it firmly. The listing skips clone size in some rows; elsewhere it reads once, few, many or a size class.

TRBD2	.	14	TRBV10-2	TRBJ2-7	TGCGCCAGCAGACCTAGACTAGCTGGTTTCGAGCAGTACTTC	CASRPRLAGFEQYF
TRBD2	.	14	TRBV2	TRBJ2-3	TGTGCCAGCAGTGTCGGGGGGGTCGCAGATACGCAGTATTTT	CASSVGGVADTQYF
.	.	16	TRBV4-1	TRBJ1-5	TGCGCCAGCAGCCAGCCCCGGGACGGACGCAATCAGCCCCAGCATTTT	CASSQPRDGRNQPQHF
.	.	12	TRBV6-2/TRBV6-3	TRBJ2-4	TGTGCCAGCAGCCCGGTGGGGTACATTCAGTACTTC	CASSPVGYIQYF
.	.	13	TRBV10-1	TRBJ2-1	TGCGCCAGCAGTCGTCAGAAAGGCAATGAGCAGTTCTTC	CASSRQKGNEQFF
.	.	15	TRBV28	TRBJ2-5	TGTGCCAGCAGTCCCCGAGGAACCCAACAAGAGACCCAGTACTTC	CASSPRGTQQETQYF
TRBD1	.	19	TRBV2	TRBJ2-2	TGTGCCAGCAGCACCGACCCCCCCCACAGGGGGAGGCCCGCCCGGGAGCTGTTTTTT	CASSTDPPHRGRPARELFF
.	.	12	TRBV6-5	TRBJ1-1	TGTGCCAGCGCCGTGACCCACTTTGAAGCTTTCTTT	CASAVTHFEAFF
TRBD1	.	13	TRBV6-5	TRBJ1-2	TGTGCCAGCAATCGGGACAGGAACTATGGCTACACCTTC	CASNRDRNYGYTF
TRBD2	few	15	TRBV7-2	TRBJ2-1	TGTGCCAGCAGCCCGGGGGGGCCATTTGGCAATGAGCAGTTCTTC	CASSPGGPFGNEQFF
.	.	15	TRBV4-1	TRBJ2-1	TGCGCCAGCAGCCTTCTTTGGGATCGGTACAATGAGCAGTTCTTC	CASSLLWDRYNEQFF
.	.	13	TRBV30	TRBJ1-1	TGTGCCTGGAGTAGGGGGGGGCGGACTGAAGCTTTCTTT	CAWSRGGRTEAFF
.	.	17	TRBV21-1	TRBJ2-1	TGTGCCAGCAGCAAAGAGGCCGGGACAGGAGGTTTAACTGAGCAGTTCTTC	CASSKEAGTGGLTEQFF
.	.	15	TRBV6-5	TRBJ2-7	TGTGCCAGCAGCCCGGTCGGCTTCTCCTCCTACGAGCAGTACTTC	CASSPVGFSSYEQYF
.	.	15	TRBV11-2	TRBJ2-2	TGTGCCAGCAGCATGAGGAGTCAGGACACCGGGGAGCTGTTTTTT	CASSMRSQDTGELFF
TRBD1	.	15	TRBV5-6	TRBJ2-5	TGTGCCAGCAGCTTTGGGACAGGGACCCTGGAGACCCAGTACTTC	CASSFGTGTLETQYF
.	once	17	TRBV27	TRBJ2-5	TGTGCCAGCAGTTTATTGGGTCAAACGTCCCCACAAGAGACCCAGTACTTC	CASSLLGQTSPQETQYF
.	.	12	TRBV9	TRBJ2-3	TGTGCCAGCAGCGTCGAGACAGATACGCAGTATTTT	CASSVETDTQYF
.	.	15	TRBV9	TRBJ2-7	TGTGCCAGCAGCGTAGCTTCGGGGGCCTCCTACGAGCAGTACTTC	CASSVASGASYEQYF
TRBD1	.	14	TRBV28	TRBJ1-2	TGTGCCAGCAGTGAAATCCAGGGGGCAGGAGGCTACACCTTC	CASSEIQGAGGYTF
.	.	16	TRBV28	TRBJ2-7	TGTGCCAGCAGTCCAGTTGGGAGGGGGCGAACCTACGAGCAGTACTTC	CASSPVGRGRTYEQYF